This entry lists 26 T cell receptor beta chains sequenced from one sample in a study of human T cells and chemical hapten exposure. TCRdb independently ran MiXCR on the RACE reads; one entry per CDR3 protein. The data show around 160,000 distinct CDR3 sequences, roughly 14% seen once. Time point denoted: patch test 1, 2 weeks after DPC sensitization. The treatment: therapeutic diphenylcyclopropenone sensitization with weekly scalp DPC. Sequenced here: whole blood, sampled in connection with sensitization to the hapten diphenylcyclopropenone (DPC). The receptors derive from a woman in her 30s with alopecia areata. Some clones in this sample may be carry-over from other donors' samples.

The V call is TRBV11-3, the J call TRBJ2-7, with a tentative D call TRBD1 (6 bases). V was trimmed by 5 bases and J by 0 bases, leaving 11 bases between them. The CDR3 spans 14 residues. Germline V gene sequence: CDR1 SGHNT, CDR2 YENEEA. For the CDR3, the DNA is TGTGCCAGCAGCAGCCAGGGGATCTCCTACGAGCAGTACTTC. Translation gives CASSSQGISYEQYF.

A single count supports this clonotype. The genes are TRBV6-5 and TRBJ2-7; TRBD1 matches at 9 bases. The CDR3 has 15 residues. CDR1 is MNHEY and CDR2 is SVGAGI in the germline V gene. The V gene end was trimmed by 2 bases and the J gene end by 6 bases; junction bases not matched to a gene: 8. CDR3 loop: CASSYPTGGKGEQYF. The CDR3 DNA reads as TGTGCCAGCAGTTACCCGACAGGGGGGAAAGGCGAGCAGTACTTC.

This rearrangement joins TRBV12-3 or TRBV12-4 to TRBJ1-1; TRBD1 matches 8 bases. This CDR3 region has 13 residues. The junction had 9 bases not matched to a gene; V was cut back by 3 bases and J by 12 bases. The CDR3 spells CASSFNGQGSTFF. CDR3 sequence (DNA): TGTGCCAGCAGTTTTAATGGACAGGGTAGCACTTTCTTT.

The chain employs TRBV5-1 and TRBJ1-5; 8 bases line up with TRBD1. The CDR3 runs to 15 residues. With V trimmed by 1 base and J by 5 bases, 5 bases remained unmatched. Germline-derived CDR1 and CDR2 are SGHRS and YFSETQ. The CDR3 DNA is TGCGCCAGCAGCTTGACAGGGGGTGCCCATCAGCCCCAGCATTTT. Its protein product is CASSLTGGAHQPQHF.

This clonotype occurred a few times. CDR3 residues: CATSEGTTRNQPQHF. The CDR3 DNA follows: TGTGCCACCAGTGAAGGGACAACTCGCAATCAGCCCCAGCATTTT. The chain joins TRBV24-1 to TRBJ1-5, with a weak D call TRBD1 (6 bases). V shed 4 bases and J shed 2 bases, with 11 bases lying between them. Per germline, CDR1 KGHDR and CDR2 SFDVKD. The CDR3 is made up of 15 amino acids.

This clonotype was observed many times. CDR3 sequence reads: CASSLNSGSFETQYF. CDR3 DNA sequence: TGTGCCAGCAGCTTAAATAGCGGGAGCTTCGAGACCCAGTACTTC. This chain connects TRBV7-9 to TRBJ2-5; the match to TRBD2 covers 9 bases. The germline gives CDR1 SEHNR, CDR2 FQNEAQ (reference sequence). The V and J ends lost 2 bases and 5 bases, in that order; junction bases with no gene match: 6. The CDR3 spans 15 residues. Based on the CDR3 plus reference TRBV7-9 and TRBJ2-5, the full variable domain is DTGVSQNPRHKITKRGQNVTFRCDPISEHNRLYWYRQTLGQGPEFLTYFQNEAQLEKSRLLSDRFSAERPKGSFSTLEIQRTEQGDSAMYLCASSLNSGSFETQYFGPGTRLLVL.

The chain links TRBV19 to TRBJ1-5; 9 bases line up with TRBD1. This CDR3 is built from 16 residues. CDR1 is LNHDA and CDR2 is SQIVND in the germline V gene (reference sequence). The V and J ends lost 5 bases and 4 bases, in that order; junction bases with no gene match: 9. The DNA for the CDR3 is TGTGCCAGTAGTTCCTACGGGACAGGGACGAATCAGCCCCAGCATTTT. The encoded protein is CASSSYGTGTNQPQHF.

The genes are TRBV14 and TRBJ1-6; D remains ambiguous. CDR1 and CDR2 (germline): SGHDN, FVKESK. Deletions cut 0 bases from V and 8 bases from J, with 2 bases between. The CDR3 length is 12 residues. The CDR3 region has the DNA TGTGCCAGCAGCCAAGAGGATTCACCCCTCCACTTT. As protein: CASSQEDSPLHF.

The table lists this clonotype with a few counts. The V call is TRBV12-3 or TRBV12-4, the J call TRBJ2-1; TRBD2 matches at 8 bases. V was pared by 2 bases and J by 8 bases, with 8 bases of the junction left unmatched. The CDR3 contains 15 residues. This CDR3 reads CASSLRRGDQYEQFF. CDR3 nucleotides: TGTGCCAGCAGTTTAAGGCGGGGGGACCAGTATGAGCAGTTCTTC.

This clonotype was seen more than once but under ten times. This rearrangement joins TRBV20-1 to TRBJ2-7; 7 bases line up with TRBD1. After removal of 5 bases from V and 4 bases from J, the junction contained 11 bases not matched to a gene. Germline V CDR1 and CDR2: DFQATT, SNEGSKA (reference sequence). The CDR3 sequence is 14 residues long. CDR3 DNA sequence: TGCAGTGCTGCCTCCGGGACAGCACCGTACGAGCAGTACTTC. Encoded protein: CSAASGTAPYEQYF.

This clonotype was detected many times. This chain uses TRBV29-1 with TRBJ1-1; D uncertain. The germline V gene has CDR1 SQVTM and CDR2 ANQGSEA. V gave up 5 bases and J gave up 0 bases, with 7 bases separating them. The CDR3 runs to 12 residues. In DNA, the CDR3 is TGCAGCGTTACTGTCATGAACACTGAAGCTTTCTTT. This translates into CSVTVMNTEAFF.

This clonotype was found many times. The chain uses TRBV7-2 and TRBJ1-6, with a weak D call TRBD1 (5 bases). The V gene lost 5 bases and the J gene lost 9 bases, with 5 bases spanning the gap. Germline values: CDR1 SGHTA, CDR2 FQGNSA. The CDR3 is 11 residues long. CDR3 DNA: TGTGCCAGCAGCCAGGGTTCACCCCTCCACTTT. Translated, it gives CASSQGSPLHF.

This chain links TRBV5-4 with TRBJ1-6; the D gene is possibly TRBD1 (5 bases). CDR3 length equals 16 residues. Looked up from germline, CDR1 is SGHNT and CDR2 is YYREEE (reference sequence). V lost 4 bases, J lost 5 bases, and 16 bases lay in between. CDR3 sequence: CASSPQSGTDNSPLHF. The DNA for the CDR3 is TGTGCCAGCAGCCCACAGTCCGGGACCGATAATTCACCCCTCCACTTT. The full variable domain, in which reference TRBV5-4 and TRBJ1-6 provide the parts outside the CDR3, is ETGVTQSPTHLIKTRGQQVTLRCSSQSGHNTVSWYQQALGQGPQFIFQYYREEENGRGNFPPRFSGLQFPNYSSELNVNALELDDSALYLCASSPQSGTDNSPLHFGNGTRLTVT.

This clonotype was found a few times. The chain employs TRBV18 and TRBJ2-3; maybe TRBD2 (6 bases). Trimming cost V 5 bases and J 1 base, with 13 bases left between them. The germline V gene has CDR1 KGHSH and CDR2 LQKENI. CDR3 length: 15 residues. The CDR3 region has the DNA TGTGCCAGCTCAACACGGAGGGGCGGCACAGATACGCAGTATTTT. Encoded protein: CASSTRRGGTDTQYF.

This clonotype came up many times. V is TRBV7-9 and J is TRBJ2-2, with 7 bases aligning to TRBD2. V trimming: 3 bases; J trimming: 6 bases; junction bases outside the gene matches: 1. Germline-derived CDR1 and CDR2 are SEHNR and FQNEAQ (reference sequence). This CDR3 is built from 13 residues. DNA of the CDR3: TGTGCCAGCAGCTTTCTAGCGGCCGGGGAGCTGTTTTTT. This gives the protein CASSFLAAGELFF. Supplemented by reference TRBV7-9 and TRBJ2-2, the full variable domain reads DTGVSQNPRHKITKRGQNVTFRCDPISEHNRLYWYRQTLGQGPEFLTYFQNEAQLEKSRLLSDRFSAERPKGSFSTLEIQRTEQGDSAMYLCASSFLAAGELFFGEGSRLTVL.

The genes are TRBV7-7 and TRBJ2-1, with TRBD2 matching 13 bases. J lost 8 bases, V lost 5 bases, and 6 bases had no gene match. The CDR3 is 15 amino acids. CDR1 is SSHAT and CDR2 is FNYEAQ in the germline V gene (reference sequence). The CDR3 is CASSPGLAGLDEQFF. For the CDR3, the DNA is TGTGCCAGCAGCCCGGGACTAGCGGGGCTTGATGAGCAGTTCTTC.

The chain combines TRBV9 with TRBJ2-7; D is unresolved. The length of the CDR3 is 15 residues. Trimming pared 4 bases from V and 1 base from J, leaving 15 bases between. Germline values: CDR1 SGDLS, CDR2 YYNGEE. As DNA, the CDR3 is TGTGCCAGCAGCTCCTCGTCCGGATCTTCCTACGAGCAGTACTTC. This translates into CASSSSSGSSYEQYF.

In this sample, this clonotype turned up many times. This chain links TRBV29-1 with TRBJ2-3, with TRBD2 identical over 10 bases. The ends lost 4 bases at V and 0 bases at J; junction bases unmatched: 22. Germline CDR1 reads SQVTM; CDR2 reads ANQGSEA. The CDR3 contains 21 residues. The CDR3 spells CSVVGPSGGKGAQGSTDTQYF. CDR3 DNA sequence: TGCAGCGTTGTTGGGCCTAGCGGGGGAAAGGGAGCCCAAGGTAGCACAGATACGCAGTATTTT.

This clonotype was observed a handful of times. This rearrangement joins TRBV20-1 to TRBJ1-1; D not resolved. V shed 0 bases and J shed 7 bases, with 18 bases lying between them. In germline, CDR1 is DFQATT, CDR2 SNEGSKA (reference sequence). CDR3 length: 15 amino acids. CDR3 in DNA: TGCAGTGCTAGAGATCGGTCCCGAGCGAATAATGAAGCTTTCTTT. Translating it yields CSARDRSRANNEAFF.

This clonotype has just a few counts. The chain has TRBV15 and TRBJ1-1, with 12 bases lining up with TRBD1. Germline V lookup: CDR1 LNHNV, CDR2 YYDKDF (reference sequence). The CDR3 is 16 amino acids. After removal of 0 bases from V and 5 bases from J, the junction contained 4 bases not matched to a gene. CDR3 residues: CATSREGGQGATEAFF. The CDR3 region has the DNA TGTGCCACCAGCAGAGAAGGGGGACAGGGGGCAACTGAAGCTTTCTTT. The complete variable domain, with remaining parts taken from reference TRBV15 and TRBJ1-1, reads DAMVIQNPRYQVTQFGKPVTLSCSQTLNHNVMYWYQQKSSQAPKLLFHYYDKDFNNEADTPDNFQSRRPNTSFCFLDIRSPGLGDTAMYLCATSREGGQGATEAFFGQGTRLTVV.

V usage is TRBV24-1 and J usage is TRBJ2-1, with 10 bases fitting TRBD2. V lost 5 bases, J lost 9 bases, and 12 bases stayed unmatched. CDR3 size: 16 residues. In germline, CDR1 is KGHDR, CDR2 SFDVKD. The CDR3 nucleotides are TGTGCCACCAGTGGAGCGGGAGGGCGGGGTACGACTGAGCAGTTCTTC. Its protein product is CATSGAGGRGTTEQFF.

This chain joins TRBV6-5 and TRBJ2-3; TRBD1 matches at 7 bases. The CDR3 has 16 residues. The J segment lost 2 bases and the V segment lost 6 bases, leaving 11 bases of the junction unmatched. The germline V gene encodes CDR1 MNHEY and CDR2 SVGAGI. The CDR3 region is CASSRAPGQITDTQYF. The DNA for the CDR3 is TGTGCCAGCAGCAGAGCTCCGGGACAGATCACAGATACGCAGTATTTT.

This chain links TRBV5-1 with TRBJ2-5; TRBD2 matches 11 bases. Germline CDR1 reads SGHRS; CDR2 reads YFSETQ. V lost 5 bases to trimming and J lost 2 bases; unmatched junction nucleotides: 5. This CDR3 spans 15 amino acids. The CDR3 loop is CASSPGLAVQETQYF. The CDR3 nucleotides are TGCGCCAGCAGTCCGGGACTAGCGGTGCAAGAGACCCAGTACTTC.

This clonotype came up a few times. CDR3 in DNA: TGCGCCAGCAGTGAGTCGCCGGGGAGCTCTGGAAACACCATATATTTT. This codes for CASSESPGSSGNTIYF. J is TRBJ1-3 and V is TRBV10-1; D uncertain. CDR3 size: 16 residues. Per germline, CDR1 WNHNN and CDR2 SYGVQD (reference sequence). The V end was cut by 0 bases, the J end by 0 bases, with 9 bases between.

This clonotype was counted a few times. The chain carries TRBV7-9 and TRBJ1-6, with a possible D match to TRBD1 (6 bases). Germline-derived CDR1 and CDR2 are SEHNR and FQNEAQ (reference sequence). CDR3 length: 15 residues. Trimming pared 7 bases from V and 8 bases from J, leaving 18 bases between. This CDR3 is CASTRSGQRYSPLHF. DNA of the CDR3: TGTGCCAGCACCAGGAGCGGACAGAGATATTCACCCCTCCACTTT.

This chain uses TRBV7-6 with TRBJ2-7; D might be TRBD2 (5 bases). Trimming left V 1 base short and J 0 bases short, with 13 bases between. The CDR3 consists of 16 residues. Germline V gives CDR1 SGHVS, CDR2 FNYEAQ. For the CDR3, the DNA is TGTGCCAGCAGCTTAGGTAGCTCGGGGAGCTCCTACGAGCAGTACTTC. It is translated as CASSLGSSGSSYEQYF.